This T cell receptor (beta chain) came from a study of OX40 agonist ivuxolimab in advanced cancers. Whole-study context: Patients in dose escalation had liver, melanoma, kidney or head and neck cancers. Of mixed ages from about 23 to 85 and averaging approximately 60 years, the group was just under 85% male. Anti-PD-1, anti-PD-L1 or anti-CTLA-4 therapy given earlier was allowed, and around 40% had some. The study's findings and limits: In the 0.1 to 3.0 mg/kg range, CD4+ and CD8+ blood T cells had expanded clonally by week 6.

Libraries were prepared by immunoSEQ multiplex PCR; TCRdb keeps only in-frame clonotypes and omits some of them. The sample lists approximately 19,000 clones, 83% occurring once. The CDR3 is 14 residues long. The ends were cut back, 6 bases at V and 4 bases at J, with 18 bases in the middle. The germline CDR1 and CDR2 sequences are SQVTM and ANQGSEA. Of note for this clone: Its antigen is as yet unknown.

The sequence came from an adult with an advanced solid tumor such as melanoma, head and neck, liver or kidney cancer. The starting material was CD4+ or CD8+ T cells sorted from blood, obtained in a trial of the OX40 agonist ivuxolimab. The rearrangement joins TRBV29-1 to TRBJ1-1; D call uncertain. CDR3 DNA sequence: TGCAGCGTCCCAAAGCGGGGTTTGGGCACTGAAGCTTTCTTT. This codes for CSVPKRGLGTEAFF.